The 9 T cell receptor beta chains given below trace back to one sample, sequenced in a study of blood T cell repertoires in COVID-19. The table came from immunoSEQ multiplex PCR; TCRdb's copy has only in-frame clones and leaves some out. The table shows around 220,000 clones, with roughly nine tenths occurring only once. The sequenced material came from peripheral blood. These TCRs come from a woman aged 45 to 65 with acute or convalescent COVID-19.

V usage is TRBV6-1 and J usage is TRBJ1-2; D call uncertain. The germline CDR1 and CDR2 sequences are MNHNS and SASEGT. Between the trimmed V and J ends, which lost 1 base and 8 bases, there was a span of 11 bases. CDR3 size: 13 residues. The DNA of the CDR3 is TGTGCCAGCAGTGAAGGGCTGCTAGAGGGCTACACCTTC. Translating it yields CASSEGLLEGYTF.

The chain combines TRBV30 with TRBJ2-5; tentative D call: TRBD2 (5 bases). The ends were cut back, 4 bases at V and 2 bases at J, with 14 bases in the middle. There are 14 residues in the CDR3. Germline V gene lookup returns CDR1 GTSNPN and CDR2 SVGIG (reference sequence). CDR3 DNA sequence: TGTGCCTGGAAGGGCGGGTGGGATCAAGAGACCCAGTACTTC. Amino acids: CAWKGGWDQETQYF.

This clone was observed a few times. V gene TRBV7-9 combines with J gene TRBJ2-1; 8 nucleotides line up with TRBD2. Germline V gene sequence: CDR1 SEHNR, CDR2 FQNEAQ (reference sequence). This CDR3 contains 15 residues. With 4 bases clipped from V and 9 bases from J, the junction kept 11 bases outside the gene matches. CDR3 sequence reads: CASSSPGLDYSEQFF. In nucleotides, the CDR3 is TGTGCCAGCAGCTCACCGGGACTAGACTATAGTGAGCAGTTCTTC.

The genes are TRBV10-3 and TRBJ2-1, with 8 positions matching TRBD2. CDR3 size: 13 residues. CDR1 and CDR2 from the germline V gene are ENHRY and SYGVKD. Trimming removed 6 bases from V and 7 bases from J; junction bases left unmatched: 5. In DNA form, the CDR3 reads TGTGCCATCAGACCGACTAGCGTTAATGAGCAGTTCTTC. Its translation: CAIRPTSVNEQFF.

The chain uses TRBV6-1 and TRBJ1-1; 7 nucleotides line up with TRBD1. CDR1 and CDR2 (germline): MNHNS, SASEGT. V lost 4 bases, J lost 0 bases, and 11 bases stayed unmatched. The CDR3 is 17 residues long. The CDR3 sequence is CASSGDRGGWMNTEAFF. The CDR3 DNA reads as TGTGCCAGCAGTGGAGATCGAGGGGGCTGGATGAACACTGAAGCTTTCTTT.

The genes are TRBV30 and TRBJ2-2; the match to TRBD2 covers 7 bases. V lost 3 bases, J lost 1 base, and 5 bases stayed unmatched. CDR1 and CDR2 from the germline V gene are GTSNPN and SVGIG (reference sequence). This CDR3 is built from 15 residues. In DNA form, the CDR3 reads TGTGCCTGGAGAGGGCTAGCGGAGAACACCGGGGAGCTGTTTTTT. Its protein product is CAWRGLAENTGELFF.

This sequence joins TRBV5-4 and TRBJ2-3, with TRBD2 identical over 7 bases. The ends lost 2 bases at V and 5 bases at J; junction bases unmatched: 5. There are 14 residues in the CDR3. CDR1 SGHNT and CDR2 YYREEE come from the germline V gene (reference sequence). The CDR3 nucleotides are TGTGCCAGCAGCTTCTCGCGGGAGAGAGATACGCAGTATTTT. It encodes CASSFSRERDTQYF.

This chain connects TRBV5-1 to TRBJ2-5, with D tentatively TRBD1 (6 bases). The CDR3 loop spans 15 amino acids. V was shortened by 0 bases and J by 10 bases, with 19 bases between the two germline ends. Germline CDR1 and CDR2: SGHRS and YFSETQ. As DNA, the CDR3 is TGCGCCAGCAGCTTGGATGAGCAGGGGTCTGGTGACCAGTACTTC. Residues: CASSLDEQGSGDQYF.

The rearrangement uses TRBV11-3 and TRBJ1-3; D is ambiguous. Germline-derived CDR1 and CDR2 are SGHNT and YENEEA. This CDR3 has 13 residues. Trimming shortened V by 4 bases and J by 1 base, and 5 bases separated the two germline ends. DNA for the CDR3: TGTGCCAGCAGCTCAACATCTGGAAACACCATATATTTT. It encodes CASSSTSGNTIYF.